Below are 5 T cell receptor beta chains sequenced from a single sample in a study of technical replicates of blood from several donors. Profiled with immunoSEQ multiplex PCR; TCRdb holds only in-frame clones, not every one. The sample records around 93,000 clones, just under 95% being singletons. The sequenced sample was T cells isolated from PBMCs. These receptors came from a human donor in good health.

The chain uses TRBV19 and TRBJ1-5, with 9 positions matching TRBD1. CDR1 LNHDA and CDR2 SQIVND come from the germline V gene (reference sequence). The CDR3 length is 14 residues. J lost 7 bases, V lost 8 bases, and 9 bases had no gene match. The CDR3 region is CASCGTGSKQPQHF. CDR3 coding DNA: TGTGCCAGTTGTGGGACAGGGTCTAAACAGCCCCAGCATTTT. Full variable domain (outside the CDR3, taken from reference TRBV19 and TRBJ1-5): DGGITQSPKYLFRKEGQNVTLSCEQNLNHDAMYWYRQDPGQGLRLIYYSQIVNDFQKGDIAEGYSVSREKKESFPLTVTSAQKNPTAFYLCASCGTGSKQPQHFGDGTRLSIL.

CDR3 in amino acids: CASSLAGTDDQNTEAFF. CDR3 coding DNA: TGTGCCAGCAGCTTAGCCGGGACAGACGACCAGAACACTGAAGCTTTCTTT. The chain has TRBV7-9 and TRBJ1-1; 7 nucleotides match TRBD1. This CDR3 has 17 amino acids. V was clipped by 0 bases and J by 1 base; unmatched bases: 8. Germline CDR1 reads SEHNR; CDR2 reads FQNEAQ (reference sequence).

The CDR3 region has the DNA TGTGCCAGCTCACTAAACAGACAGGGGGCCAAAGTAGAAGCTTTCTTT. Translating it yields CASSLNRQGAKVEAFF. This chain joins TRBV18 and TRBJ1-1, with 10 bases identical to TRBD1. The CDR3 consists of 16 residues. The V and J ends lost 4 bases and 8 bases, in that order; junction bases with no gene match: 13. Germline CDR1 reads KGHSH; CDR2 reads LQKENI.

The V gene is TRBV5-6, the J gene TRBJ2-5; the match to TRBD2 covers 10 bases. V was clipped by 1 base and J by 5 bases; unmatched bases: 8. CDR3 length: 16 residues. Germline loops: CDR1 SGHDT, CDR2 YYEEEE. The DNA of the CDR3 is TGTGCCAGCAGCTTGTGGGCTAGCGGGAGAAAGGAGACCCAGTACTTC. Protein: CASSLWASGRKETQYF.

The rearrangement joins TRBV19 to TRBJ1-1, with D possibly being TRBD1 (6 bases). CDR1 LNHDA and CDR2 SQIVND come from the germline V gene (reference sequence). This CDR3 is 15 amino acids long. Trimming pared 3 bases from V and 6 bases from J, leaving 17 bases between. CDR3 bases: TGTGCCAGTAGTATGGGGACACTGGACGTCCCTGAAGCTTTCTTT. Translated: CASSMGTLDVPEAFF.